Listed below are T cell receptor beta chains from one sample, sequenced in a study of blood T cell repertoires in COVID-19. Sequenced by immunoSEQ multiplex PCR; TCRdb stores in-frame clones only, minus some. The sample contains some 110,000 clones, around nine tenths of which appear only once. The sequencing input was peripheral blood. All receptors derive from a man aged 35 to 55 with acute or convalescent COVID-19. Each CDR3 is given with its conserved first and last residue. A D gene is named only where the DNA matches it firmly. Clone size is shown for a subset of rows, as once, few, many or a class of expanded clone.

>TRBJ2-3|NA|NA|TRBV19
TGTGCCAGTAGGGACTATATCACAGATACGCAGTATTTT
CASRDYITDTQYF
>TRBJ2-2|NA|NA|TRBV7-2
TGTGCCAGCAGCTTAGCGAGCTGGGGGGAGCTGTTTTTT
CASSLASWGELFF
>TRBJ1-2|NA|NA|TRBV30
TGTGCCTGGAGTGTTGGGACGGGGACTGATGGCTACACCTTC
CAWSVGTGTDGYTF
>TRBJ1-5|NA|NA|TRBV5-8
TGTGCCAGCCGGGAGTTTAGCAATCAGCCCCAGCATTTT
CASREFSNQPQHF
>TRBJ2-2|NA|NA|TRBV2
TGTGCCAGCAGCCGACACGAGAACACCGGGGAGCTGTTTTTT
CASSRHENTGELFF
>TRBJ1-1|NA|NA|TRBV11-1
TGTGCCAGCAGCTTTGTGGGGCACAGTGAAGCTTTCTTT
CASSFVGHSEAFF
>TRBJ1-1|few|NA|TRBV29-1
TGCAGCGTCGCGACGGTCGGGGGCACTGAAGCTTTCTTT
CSVATVGGTEAFF
>TRBJ1-1|NA|TRBD1|TRBV15
TGTGCCACCAGCCGTGCAGGGACAGCCTTCACTGAAGCTTTCTTT
CATSRAGTAFTEAFF
>TRBJ2-4|NA|NA|TRBV10-1
TGCGCCAGCAGTGAGGCAGGGGACAAAAACATTCAGTACTTC
CASSEAGDKNIQYF
>TRBJ1-3|NA|NA|TRBV7-9
TGTGCCAGCAGCCCCGACACTGGAAACACCATATATTTT
CASSPDTGNTIYF
>TRBJ1-4|NA|TRBD1|TRBV7-8
TGTGCCAGCAGCTTAATTTTTCAAGGGACAGGGGCTGAAAAACTGTTTTTT
CASSLIFQGTGAEKLFF
>TRBJ1-6|once|NA|TRBV6-1
TGTGCCAGCAGTGAAGTAATATGGGGGGGGACCTATAATTCACCCCTCCACTTT
CASSEVIWGGTYNSPLHF
>TRBJ2-7|NA|NA|TRBV28
TGTGCCAGCACCCCTCTGGGCAGTACCTACGAGCAGTACTTC
CASTPLGSTYEQYF
>TRBJ1-1|NA|NA|TRBV7-9
TGTGCCAGCAGCCCCTCCACAGGGATTGGGGCGAACACTGAAGCTTTCTTT
CASSPSTGIGANTEAFF
>TRBJ1-1|NA|NA|TRBV2
TGTGCCAGCAGTGAAAATCCGGTAGTCCCTGAAGCTTTCTTT
CASSENPVVPEAFF
>TRBJ2-1|NA|NA|TRBV9
TGTGCCAGCAGCGTAGTGGGGAGGGGGGACTGGAATGAGCAGTTCTTC
CASSVVGRGDWNEQFF
>TRBJ1-1|NA|NA|TRBV5-5
TGTGCCAGCAGCTTTAGGGAGCTGGGAAGCGGGGCCGCTGAAGCTTTCTTT
CASSFRELGSGAAEAFF
>TRBJ2-3|NA|TRBD2|TRBV30
TGTGCCTGGAGTGGCCTAGCGGGGGGGCCCCCAGATACGCAGTATTTT
CAWSGLAGGPPDTQYF
>TRBJ2-2|NA|NA|TRBV30
TGTGCCTGCACCCGAGCGGCCCTGCTCGTCACCGGGGAGCTGTTTTTT
CACTRAALLVTGELFF
>TRBJ2-1|NA|TRBD2|TRBV27
TGTGCCAGCAGTTTAGTTCACGGGGGGACTAGCTCCTACAATGAGCAGTTCTTC
CASSLVHGGTSSYNEQFF
>TRBJ1-4|many|NA|TRBV15
TGTGCCACCAGCAGAGACAGGGCAACTAATGAAAAACTGTTTTTT
CATSRDRATNEKLFF
>TRBJ1-6|NA|TRBD1|TRBV7-9
TGTGCCAGCAGCCCGGGGGACAGCTTTTCACCCCTCCACTTT
CASSPGDSFSPLHF
>TRBJ2-2|NA|NA|TRBV18
TGTGCCAGCTCATTTGACAGCACCGGGGAGCTGTTTTTT
CASSFDSTGELFF
>TRBJ2-3|NA|TRBD1|TRBV27
TGTGCCAGCAGTCAGTGGACAGGGAATTTTGCTACGCAGTATTTT
CASSQWTGNFATQYF